These 15 T cell receptor beta chains were sequenced from one sample in a study of T cells after yellow fever vaccination. From the 5' RACE reads, TCRdb called clonotypes with MiXCR, one entry per CDR3 protein. Of about 300,000 distinct CDR3 sequences in the sample, 8.7% were seen once. Sequencing used CD4+ T cells sorted from PBMCs, obtained 5 days after the yellow fever booster vaccination. The receptors were gathered from a man aged 18 to 30 who received the YFV17D yellow fever vaccine.

This clonotype came up a few times. The CDR3: CASSLRASSGPGETQYF. For the CDR3, the DNA is TGTGCCAGCAGCTTGCGGGCTAGCTCTGGGCCAGGAGAGACCCAGTACTTC. V gene TRBV5-4 combines with J gene TRBJ2-5; D is perhaps TRBD2 (5 bases). Germline V gene sequence: CDR1 SGHNT, CDR2 YYREEE (reference sequence). V lost 1 base, J lost 4 bases, and 20 bases lay in between. The CDR3 length is 17 residues.

This clonotype occurred many times. This sequence joins TRBV5-4 and TRBJ1-2; 8 nucleotides agree with TRBD1. The CDR3 is made up of 15 amino acids. V dropped 2 bases and J dropped 8; count of bases not matched to a gene: 11. Per the germline V gene, CDR1 is SGHNT and CDR2 is YYREEE (reference sequence). The CDR3 DNA follows: TGTGCCAGCAGCTTAGTAGGACAGGGAGAGGGCGGCTACACCTTC. It is translated as CASSLVGQGEGGYTF.

This rearrangement joins TRBV6-6 to TRBJ2-7; TRBD1 matches 8 bases. The V gene's germline CDR1 is MNHNY and CDR2 SVGAGI (reference sequence). The trim removed 4 bases at V and 3 bases at J, leaving 5 bases unmatched. The CDR3 loop spans 14 amino acids. CDR3 DNA: TGTGCCAGCAGTTTCTCGACAGGGGACTACGAGCAGTACGTC. This sequence encodes CASSFSTGDYEQYV.

This clonotype came up many times. The chain carries TRBV4-3 and TRBJ1-5, with D unresolved. V lost 0 bases, J lost 7 bases, and 13 bases lay in between. There are 15 residues in the CDR3. Germline CDR1 and CDR2: LGHNA and YSLEER. For the CDR3, the DNA is TGCGCCAGCAGCCAAGAAAGTTCAGGCAGGCAGCCCCAGCATTTT. Its protein product is CASSQESSGRQPQHF.

This clonotype showed up just a few times. The chain carries TRBV7-9 and TRBJ2-7; TRBD2 matches 9 bases. The germline V gene has CDR1 SEHNR and CDR2 FQNEAQ (reference sequence). The CDR3 has 15 residues. In nucleotides, the CDR3 is TGTGCCAGCAGCCTAGCGGCTAGCGGGGAGTACGAGCAGTACGTC. This codes for CASSLAASGEYEQYV.

The rearrangement uses TRBV6-6 and TRBJ2-3; 11 bases are a match to TRBD2. Looked up from germline, CDR1 is MNHNY and CDR2 is SVGAGI (reference sequence). This CDR3 is 15 amino acids long. V gave up 5 bases and J gave up 7 bases; unmatched junction bases: 8. The CDR3 nucleotides read TGTGCCAGCAGTACCTCCGGGACTAGCGGCCATACGCAGTATTTT. Residues: CASSTSGTSGHTQYF.

The chain uses TRBV7-8 and TRBJ2-5; the D call may be TRBD1 or TRBD2 (5 bases each). In germline, CDR1 is SGHVS, CDR2 FQNEAQ. Trimming shortened V by 5 bases and J by 2 bases, and 21 bases separated the two germline ends. The CDR3 has 17 residues. CDR3 bases: TGTGCCAGCAGCCCCAGGCTGGGGCTTGGGGGTCAAGAGACCCAGTACTTC. Translated, it gives CASSPRLGLGGQETQYF.

This clonotype was seen more than once but under ten times. This chain joins TRBV10-3 and TRBJ2-5, with D possibly being TRBD2 (6 bases). Germline-derived CDR1 and CDR2 are ENHRY and SYGVKD. This CDR3 has 13 amino acids. Trimming took off 8 bases at V and 5 bases at J, with 15 bases between the two ends. CDR3 coding DNA: TGTGCCATCCAAGCCGCTGGGGGGGAGACCCAGTACTTC. It codes for CAIQAAGGETQYF.

This clonotype turned up a few times. The chain is built from TRBV6-5 and TRBJ1-2, with D perhaps TRBD1 (5 bases). CDR1 and CDR2 from the germline V gene are MNHEY and SVGAGI. This CDR3 spans 12 amino acids. The germline V and J ends were trimmed by 6 bases and 8 bases, with 13 bases remaining between them. CDR3 in amino acids: CASSPGVSGYTF. The CDR3 coding sequence is TGTGCCAGCAGCCCGGGGGTAAGCGGCTACACCTTC.

This clonotype was seen only a few times. The V call is TRBV7-9, the J call TRBJ2-3; 15 bases are shared with TRBD2. CDR1 SEHNR and CDR2 FQNEAQ come from the germline V gene (reference sequence). The CDR3 spans 18 residues. Germline trimming cut 1 base from V and 4 bases from J; bases unmatched to any gene: 6. CDR3 residues: CASSLEGLAGGLPDTQYF. The DNA of the CDR3 is TGTGCCAGCAGCTTAGAAGGACTAGCGGGGGGGCTACCAGATACGCAGTATTTT.

The chain recombines TRBV5-1 with TRBJ1-2; D perhaps matches TRBD1 (6 bases). The CDR3 runs to 14 residues. CDR1 is SGHRS, CDR2 YFSETQ, per germline. Trimming pared 0 bases from V and 7 bases from J, leaving 13 bases between. CDR3 sequence reads: CASSLGTTGLGYTF. In nucleotides, the CDR3 is TGCGCCAGCAGCTTGGGGACCACAGGGCTTGGCTACACCTTC.

The chain joins TRBV7-6 to TRBJ2-2; a weak D match, TRBD1 (5 bases). Trimming took off 8 bases at V and 4 bases at J, with 14 bases between the two ends. CDR1 is SGHVS, CDR2 FNYEAQ, per germline. The CDR3 is 14 amino acids. This CDR3 is CASGVGQTTGELFF. The CDR3 DNA reads TGTGCCAGCGGGGTGGGGCAGACCACCGGGGAGCTGTTTTTT.

This clonotype was counted ten times or more. The chain uses TRBV12-3 or TRBV12-4 and TRBJ2-7, with 12 bases that match TRBD2. V lost 4 bases, J lost 4 bases, and 14 bases stayed unmatched. The CDR3 is made up of 18 amino acids. The CDR3 loop is CASSSPDGLAGGLYEQYF. The CDR3 DNA is TGTGCCAGCAGTTCCCCCGATGGGCTAGCGGGGGGGCTGTACGAGCAGTACTTC.

The CDR3 nucleotides are TGTGCCAGCAGCCCCGCATGGGGAGGGGGCCAGCCCCAGCATTTT. It translates to CASSPAWGGGQPQHF. The genes are TRBV3-1 and TRBJ1-5; 7 nucleotides agree with TRBD1. Germline values: CDR1 LGHDT, CDR2 YNNKEL (reference sequence). Germline trimming cut 4 bases from V and 7 bases from J; bases unmatched to any gene: 10. This CDR3 is built from 15 residues.

This chain connects TRBV30 to TRBJ1-6; D is perhaps TRBD1 (5 bases). This CDR3 is 15 amino acids long. V gave up 0 bases and J gave up 5 bases, with 11 bases separating them. Germline assignment: CDR1 GTSNPN and CDR2 SVGIG (reference sequence). In DNA form, the CDR3 reads TGTGCCTGGAGTGTGATGGGACGGAATAATTCACCCCTCCACTTT. Protein product: CAWSVMGRNNSPLHF.